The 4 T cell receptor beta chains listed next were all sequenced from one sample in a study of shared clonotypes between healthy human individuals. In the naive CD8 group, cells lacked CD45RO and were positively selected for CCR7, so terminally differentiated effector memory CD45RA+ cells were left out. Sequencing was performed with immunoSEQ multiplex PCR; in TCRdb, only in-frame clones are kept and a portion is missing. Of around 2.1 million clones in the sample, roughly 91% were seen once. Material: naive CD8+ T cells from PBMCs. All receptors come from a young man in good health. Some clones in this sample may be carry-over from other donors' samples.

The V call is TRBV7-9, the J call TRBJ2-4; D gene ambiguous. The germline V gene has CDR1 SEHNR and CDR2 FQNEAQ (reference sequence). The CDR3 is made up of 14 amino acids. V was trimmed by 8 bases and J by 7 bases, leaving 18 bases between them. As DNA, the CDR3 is TGTGCCAGCGTTCCCTTGGACGGTGACAACATTCAGTACTTC. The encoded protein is CASVPLDGDNIQYF.

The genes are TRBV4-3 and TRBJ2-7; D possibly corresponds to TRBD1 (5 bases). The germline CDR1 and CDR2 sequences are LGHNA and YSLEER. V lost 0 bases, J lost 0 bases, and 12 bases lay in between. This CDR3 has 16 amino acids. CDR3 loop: CASSQDRQGGSYEQYF. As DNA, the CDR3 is TGCGCCAGCAGCCAAGACCGGCAGGGTGGCTCCTACGAGCAGTACTTC.

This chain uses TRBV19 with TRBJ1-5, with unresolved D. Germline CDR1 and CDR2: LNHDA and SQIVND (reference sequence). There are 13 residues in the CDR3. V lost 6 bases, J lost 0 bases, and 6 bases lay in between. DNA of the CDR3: TGTGCCAGTAGGTCTTCTAGCAATCAGCCCCAGCATTTT. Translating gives CASRSSSNQPQHF.

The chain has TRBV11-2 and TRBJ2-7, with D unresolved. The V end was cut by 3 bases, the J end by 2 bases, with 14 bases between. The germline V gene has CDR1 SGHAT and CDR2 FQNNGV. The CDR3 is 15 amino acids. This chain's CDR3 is CASSFGSALTYEQYF. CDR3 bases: TGTGCCAGCAGCTTTGGGTCCGCGCTCACCTACGAGCAGTACTTC. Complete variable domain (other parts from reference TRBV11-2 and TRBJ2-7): EAGVAQSPRYKIIEKRQSVAFWCNPISGHATLYWYQQILGQGPKLLIQFQNNGVVDDSQLPKDRFSAERLKGVDSTLKIQPAKLEDSAVYLCASSFGSALTYEQYFGPGTRLTVT.